The T cell receptor beta chain under discussion was sequenced for a study of T cells in Graves' hyperthyroidism and ophthalmopathy. Notes on the study in general: Stable hyperthyroidism and ophthalmopathy were separated using 13 V-J signatures.

Germline CDR1 SNHLY, CDR2 FYNNEI. V lost 2 bases to trimming and J lost 5 bases, with 14 bases between them. This CDR3 has 15 amino acids. From RNA transcripts, TCR beta CDR3 regions were amplified. HTBI primers were employed in a first-round RT-PCR of the TCR CDR3. TCRdb called the multiplex PCR reads again in MiXCR, with one record for every CDR3 protein. The sample carries over 300,000 distinct CDR3 sequences, approximately 14% recorded once. This clonotype was observed at least ten times. What it recognizes is unknown. The V call is TRBV2, the J call TRBJ2-3; D is perhaps TRBD2 (6 bases). The sequencing sample was made of blood. This clonotype was obtained from an older woman with Graves' hyperthyroidism. The CDR3 spells CASSETKGTGDTQYF. CDR3 bases: TGTGCCAGCAGTGAAACTAAGGGGACTGGAGATACGCAGTATTTT.